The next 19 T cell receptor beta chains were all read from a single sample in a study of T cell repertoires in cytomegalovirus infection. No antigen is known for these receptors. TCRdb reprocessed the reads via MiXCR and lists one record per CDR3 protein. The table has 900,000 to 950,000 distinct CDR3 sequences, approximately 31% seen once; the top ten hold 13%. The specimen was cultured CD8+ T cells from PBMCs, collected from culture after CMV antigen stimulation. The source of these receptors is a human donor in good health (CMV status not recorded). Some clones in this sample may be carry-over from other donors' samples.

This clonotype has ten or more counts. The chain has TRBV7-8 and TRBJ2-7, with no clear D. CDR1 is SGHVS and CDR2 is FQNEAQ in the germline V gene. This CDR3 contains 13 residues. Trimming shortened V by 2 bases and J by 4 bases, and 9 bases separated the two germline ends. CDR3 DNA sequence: TGTGCCAGCAGCTTATACGTCCAATACGAGCAGTACGTC. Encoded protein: CASSLYVQYEQYV.

CDR3 region: CASSQEIALAGQETQYF. Written as DNA, the CDR3 is TGTGCCAGCAGCCAAGAAATAGCGTTAGCGGGGCAAGAGACCCAGTACTTC. The chain combines TRBV3-1 with TRBJ2-5; TRBD2 aligns across 8 bases. The CDR3 is made up of 17 amino acids. Germline V lookup: CDR1 LGHDT, CDR2 YNNKEL (reference sequence). J gave up 2 bases and V 0 bases, and 8 bases lay outside the gene matches.

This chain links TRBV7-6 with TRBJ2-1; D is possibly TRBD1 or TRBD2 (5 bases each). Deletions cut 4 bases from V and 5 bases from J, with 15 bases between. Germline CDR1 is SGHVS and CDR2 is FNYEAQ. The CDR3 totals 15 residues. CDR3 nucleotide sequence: TGTGCCAGCAGCTCCTCGGGACGGATGAACAATGAGCAGTTCTTC. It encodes CASSSSGRMNNEQFF.

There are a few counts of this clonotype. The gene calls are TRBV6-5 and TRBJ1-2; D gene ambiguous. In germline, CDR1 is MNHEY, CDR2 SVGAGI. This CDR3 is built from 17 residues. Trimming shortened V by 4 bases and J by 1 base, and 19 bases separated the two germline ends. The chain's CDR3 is CASSFTMGSTINYGYTF. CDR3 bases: TGTGCCAGCAGTTTTACTATGGGATCGACAATTAACTATGGCTACACCTTC.

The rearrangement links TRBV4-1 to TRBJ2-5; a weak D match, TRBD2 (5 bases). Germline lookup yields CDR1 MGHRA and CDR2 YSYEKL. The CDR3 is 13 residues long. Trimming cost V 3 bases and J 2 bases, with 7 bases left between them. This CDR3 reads CASSHPGQETQYF. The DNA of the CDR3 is TGCGCCAGCAGCCATCCGGGACAAGAGACCCAGTACTTC.

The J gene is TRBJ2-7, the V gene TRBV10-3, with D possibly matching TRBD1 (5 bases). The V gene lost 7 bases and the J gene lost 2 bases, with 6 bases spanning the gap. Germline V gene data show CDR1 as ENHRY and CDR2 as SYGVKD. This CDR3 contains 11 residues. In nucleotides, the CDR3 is TGTGCCATCAAAGGGGCCTACGAGCAGTACTTC. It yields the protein CAIKGAYEQYF.

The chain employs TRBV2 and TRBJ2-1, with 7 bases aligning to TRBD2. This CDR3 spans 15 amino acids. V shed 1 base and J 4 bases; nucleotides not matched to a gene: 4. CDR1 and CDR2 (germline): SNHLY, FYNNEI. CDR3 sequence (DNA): TGTGCCAGCAGTGAAGGTAGCGGGTCTTACAATGAGCAGTTCTTC. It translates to CASSEGSGSYNEQFF.

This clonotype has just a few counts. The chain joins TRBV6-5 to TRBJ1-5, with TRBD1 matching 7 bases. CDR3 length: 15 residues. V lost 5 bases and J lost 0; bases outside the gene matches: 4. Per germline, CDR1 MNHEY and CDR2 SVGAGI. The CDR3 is CASSQGTASNQPQHF. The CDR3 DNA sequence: TGTGCCAGCAGTCAAGGGACAGCTAGCAATCAGCCCCAGCATTTT.

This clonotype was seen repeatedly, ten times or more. The CDR3 is CASSTLVPSGARMVETQYF. CDR3 nucleotide sequence: TGTGCCAGCAGCACCCTGGTGCCCTCAGGGGCGCGTATGGTAGAGACCCAGTACTTC. The V call is TRBV7-6, the J call TRBJ2-5, with TRBD1 as a possible D gene (6 bases). V lost 5 bases and J lost 4, with 29 bases in between. Germline V CDR1 and CDR2: SGHVS, FNYEAQ. The CDR3 extends over 19 amino acids.

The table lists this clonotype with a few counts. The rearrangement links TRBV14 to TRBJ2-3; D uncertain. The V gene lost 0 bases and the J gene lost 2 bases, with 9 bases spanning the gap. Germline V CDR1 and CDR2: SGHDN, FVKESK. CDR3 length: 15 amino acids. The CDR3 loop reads CASSQDVSSTDTQYF. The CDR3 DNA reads TGTGCCAGCAGCCAAGACGTTTCTTCCACAGATACGCAGTATTTT. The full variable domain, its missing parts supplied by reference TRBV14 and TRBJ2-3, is EAGVTQFPSHSVIEKGQTVTLRCDPISGHDNLYWYRRVMGKEIKFLLHFVKESKQDESGMPNNRFLAERTGGTYSTLKVQPAELEDSGVYFCASSQDVSSTDTQYFGPGTRLTVL.

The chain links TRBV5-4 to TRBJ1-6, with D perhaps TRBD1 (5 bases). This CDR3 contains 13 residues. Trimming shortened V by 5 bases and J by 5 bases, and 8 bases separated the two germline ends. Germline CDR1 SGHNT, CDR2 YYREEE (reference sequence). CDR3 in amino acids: CASRWGDNSPLHF. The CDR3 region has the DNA TGTGCCAGCAGGTGGGGGGATAATTCACCCCTCCACTTT. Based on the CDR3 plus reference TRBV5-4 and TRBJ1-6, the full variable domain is ETGVTQSPTHLIKTRGQQVTLRCSSQSGHNTVSWYQQALGQGPQFIFQYYREEENGRGNFPPRFSGLQFPNYSSELNVNALELDDSALYLCASRWGDNSPLHFGNGTRLTVT.

The CDR3 nucleotides read TGCAGTGCTATCCCAGGATTTCAAGGTCAGCCCCAGCATTTT. It encodes CSAIPGFQGQPQHF. The chain employs TRBV20-1 and TRBJ1-5; the D is unclear. Germline CDR1 reads DFQATT; CDR2 reads SNEGSKA (reference sequence). The CDR3 totals 14 residues. The V and J ends lost 4 bases and 6 bases respectively, with 16 bases between them.

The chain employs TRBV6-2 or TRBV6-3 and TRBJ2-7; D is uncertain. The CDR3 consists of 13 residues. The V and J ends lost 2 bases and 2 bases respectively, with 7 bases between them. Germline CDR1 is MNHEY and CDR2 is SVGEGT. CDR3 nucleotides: TGTGCCAGCAGTTACGGATTTGCCTACGAGCAGTACTTC. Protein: CASSYGFAYEQYF.

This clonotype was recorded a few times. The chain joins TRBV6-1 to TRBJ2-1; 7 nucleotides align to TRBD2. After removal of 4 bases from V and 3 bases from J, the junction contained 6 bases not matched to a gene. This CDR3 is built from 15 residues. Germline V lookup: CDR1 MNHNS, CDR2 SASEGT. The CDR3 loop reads CASSVASGVYNEQFF. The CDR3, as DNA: TGTGCCAGCAGTGTAGCAAGCGGGGTCTACAATGAGCAGTTCTTC.

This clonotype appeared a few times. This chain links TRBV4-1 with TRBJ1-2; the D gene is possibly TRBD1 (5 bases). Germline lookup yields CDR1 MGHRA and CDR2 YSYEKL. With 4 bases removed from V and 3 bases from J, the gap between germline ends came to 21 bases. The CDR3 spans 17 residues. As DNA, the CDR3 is TGCGCCAGCAGCCTCCTCACCGAGACCGTGGGGGACTATGGCTACACCTTC. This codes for CASSLLTETVGDYGYTF.

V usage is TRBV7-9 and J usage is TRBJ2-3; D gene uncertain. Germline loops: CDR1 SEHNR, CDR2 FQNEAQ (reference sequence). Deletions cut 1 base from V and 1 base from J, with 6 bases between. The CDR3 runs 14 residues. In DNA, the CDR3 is TGTGCCAGCAGCTTAGTTAGTGGCACAGATACGCAGTATTTT. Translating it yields CASSLVSGTDTQYF.

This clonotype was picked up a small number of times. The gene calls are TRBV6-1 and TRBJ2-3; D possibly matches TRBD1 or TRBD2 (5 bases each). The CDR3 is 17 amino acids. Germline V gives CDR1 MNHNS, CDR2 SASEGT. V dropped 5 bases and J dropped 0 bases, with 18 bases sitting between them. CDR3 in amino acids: CASSKFKRDASTDTQYF. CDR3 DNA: TGTGCCAGCAGTAAATTTAAGAGGGACGCTAGCACAGATACGCAGTATTTT.

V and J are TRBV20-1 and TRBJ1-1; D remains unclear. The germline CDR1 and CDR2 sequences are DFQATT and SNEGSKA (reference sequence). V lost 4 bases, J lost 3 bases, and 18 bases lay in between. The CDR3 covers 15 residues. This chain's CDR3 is CSAKNRTPLDTEAFF. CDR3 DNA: TGCAGTGCTAAAAACAGAACCCCTTTGGACACTGAAGCTTTCTTT.

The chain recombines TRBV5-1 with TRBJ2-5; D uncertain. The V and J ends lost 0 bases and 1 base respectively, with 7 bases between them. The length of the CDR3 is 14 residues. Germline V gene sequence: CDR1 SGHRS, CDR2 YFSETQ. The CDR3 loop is CASSLAQTQETQYF. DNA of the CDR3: TGCGCCAGCAGCTTGGCCCAAACCCAAGAGACCCAGTACTTC.